This T cell receptor (beta chain) was captured by sequencing in a study of shared clonotypes between healthy human individuals. Sequenced by immunoSEQ multiplex PCR; TCRdb stores in-frame clones only, minus some. Counted here are roughly 2.6 million clones, over 85% occurring once; the ten biggest clones make up about 0.13%. Only a few counts were recorded for this clone. Germline assignment: CDR1 SNHLY and CDR2 FYNNEI. This CDR3 has 13 residues. V was pared by 3 bases and J by 4 bases, with 9 bases between. The TCR sequence derives from a man between 18 and 29 years old in good health. What was sequenced was naive CD4+ T cells sorted from blood. Subset described: CD45RA+ positively selected. This chain uses TRBV2 with TRBJ1-2; D is uncertain. In nucleotides, the CDR3 is TGTGCCAGCAGTGATACCGGCACCTATGGCTACACCTTC. Its protein is CASSDTGTYGYTF.